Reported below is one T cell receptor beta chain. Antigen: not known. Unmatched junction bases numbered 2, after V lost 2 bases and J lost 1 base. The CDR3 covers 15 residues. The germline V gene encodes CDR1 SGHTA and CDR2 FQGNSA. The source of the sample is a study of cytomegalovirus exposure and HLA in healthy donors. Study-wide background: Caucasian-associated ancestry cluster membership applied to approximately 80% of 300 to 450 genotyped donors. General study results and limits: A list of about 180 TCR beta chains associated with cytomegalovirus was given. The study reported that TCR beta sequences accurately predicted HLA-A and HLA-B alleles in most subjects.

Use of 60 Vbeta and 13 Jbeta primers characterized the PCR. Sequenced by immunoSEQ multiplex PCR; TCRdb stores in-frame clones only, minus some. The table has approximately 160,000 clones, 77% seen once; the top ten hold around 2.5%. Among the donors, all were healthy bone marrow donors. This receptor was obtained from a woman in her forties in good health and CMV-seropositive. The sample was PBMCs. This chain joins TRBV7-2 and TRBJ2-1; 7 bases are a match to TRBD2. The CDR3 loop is CASSLLAESYNEQFF. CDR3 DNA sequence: TGTGCCAGCAGCTTACTAGCGGAATCCTACAATGAGCAGTTCTTC.